This T cell receptor (beta chain) was documented in a study of T cell changes during pregnancy in multiple sclerosis. Deletions cut 2 bases from V and 9 bases from J, with 17 bases between. This CDR3 is built from 15 residues. CDR1 is MNHEY, CDR2 SMNVEV, per germline (reference sequence). TCRdb's table, derived via immunoSEQ multiplex PCR, lists solely in-frame clones and lacks some. The table shows about 120,000 clones, with roughly 92% occurring only once. The V gene is TRBV27, the J gene TRBJ1-5, with a possible D match to TRBD1 (6 bases). The sequencing here drew on peripheral blood, taken before pregnancy. The sequence was collected from a female donor with multiple sclerosis, enrolled in a pregnancy study. CDR3 loop: CASSLTPTGPRPQHF. DNA for the CDR3: TGTGCCAGCAGTTTAACTCCGACAGGTCCTCGGCCCCAGCATTTT.